The table lists the clone carrying this TCR beta chain with many counts. Its antigen is unidentified. Germline CDR1 and CDR2: SGHVS and FNYEAQ. This CDR3 is built from 16 residues. V shed 4 bases, J shed 2 bases, and the junction held 9 bases outside the gene matches. The sample is drawn from a study of T cell repertoires in cytomegalovirus infection. Whole-study context: Epitope selection comprised recently identified HLA-C-restricted CMV epitopes and well-studied HLA-B-restricted CMV epitopes.

One entry per CDR3 protein, called by TCRdb with MiXCR from the reads. This sample carries fewer than 900,000 distinct CDR3 sequences, about 29% of them seen once, and the ten largest clones take approximately 14%. Study-wide results and caveats: Clonotype analysis showed dominance of the ex vivo response by HLA-C-restricted CMV-specific TCR beta clonotypes.

The chain links TRBV7-6 to TRBJ2-3; TRBD2 aligns across 7 bases. The sequence came from a human donor in good health (CMV status not recorded). Some clones in this sample may be carry-over from other donors' samples. The specimen comprised cultured CD8+ T cells from PBMCs, sampled from culture after CMV antigen stimulation. The CDR3 DNA sequence: TGTGCCAGCAGCTCCGCCCCAGCGGGGATCACAGATACGCAGTATTTT. Encoded protein: CASSSAPAGITDTQYF.